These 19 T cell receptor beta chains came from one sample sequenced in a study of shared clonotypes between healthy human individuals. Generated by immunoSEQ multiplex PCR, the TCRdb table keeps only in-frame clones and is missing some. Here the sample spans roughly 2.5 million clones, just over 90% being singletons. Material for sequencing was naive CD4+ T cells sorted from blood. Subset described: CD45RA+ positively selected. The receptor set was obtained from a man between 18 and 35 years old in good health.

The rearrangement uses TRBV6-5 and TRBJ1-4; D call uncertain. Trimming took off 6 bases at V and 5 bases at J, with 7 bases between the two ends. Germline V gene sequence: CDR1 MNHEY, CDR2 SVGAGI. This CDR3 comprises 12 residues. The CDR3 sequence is CASSRINEKLFF. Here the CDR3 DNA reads TGTGCCAGCAGCCGAATAAATGAAAAACTGTTTTTT.

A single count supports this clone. The CDR3 sequence is CASSRTSGRANTGELFF. The CDR3 DNA reads TGTGCCAGCTCACGGACTAGCGGGAGGGCTAACACCGGGGAGCTGTTTTTT. V gene TRBV18 combines with J gene TRBJ2-2; 15 bases match TRBD2. The CDR3 covers 17 residues. Germline loops: CDR1 KGHSH, CDR2 LQKENI. V gave up 4 bases and J gave up 2 bases; unmatched junction bases: 2.

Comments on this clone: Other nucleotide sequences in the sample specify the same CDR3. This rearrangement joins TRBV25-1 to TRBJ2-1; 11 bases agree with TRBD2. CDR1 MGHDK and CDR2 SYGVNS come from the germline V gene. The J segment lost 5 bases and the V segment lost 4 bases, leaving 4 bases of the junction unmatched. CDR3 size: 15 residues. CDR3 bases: TGTGCCAGCAGTGCATTGGGACTAGCGGACAATGAGCAGTTCTTC. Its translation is CASSALGLADNEQFF.

CDR3 amino acids: CASSPRDRGAGANVLTF. DNA for the CDR3: TGTGCCAGTAGTCCCCGGGACAGGGGCGCTGGGGCCAACGTCCTGACTTTC. The V gene is TRBV19, the J gene TRBJ2-6; 10 nucleotides match TRBD1. The CDR3 sequence is 17 residues long. CDR1 is LNHDA and CDR2 is SQIVND in the germline V gene (reference sequence). The V gene end was trimmed by 5 bases and the J gene end by 2 bases; junction bases not matched to a gene: 6.

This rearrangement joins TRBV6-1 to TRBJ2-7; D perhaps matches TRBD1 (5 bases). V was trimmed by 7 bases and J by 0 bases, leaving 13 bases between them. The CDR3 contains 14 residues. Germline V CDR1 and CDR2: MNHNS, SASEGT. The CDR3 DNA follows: TGTGCCAGCAACTGGCAGGGTAGCTCCTACGAGCAGTACTTC. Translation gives CASNWQGSSYEQYF.

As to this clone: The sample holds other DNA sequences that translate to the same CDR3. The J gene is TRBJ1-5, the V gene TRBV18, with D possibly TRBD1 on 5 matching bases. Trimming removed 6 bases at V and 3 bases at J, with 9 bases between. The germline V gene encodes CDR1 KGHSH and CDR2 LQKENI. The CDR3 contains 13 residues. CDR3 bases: TGTGCCAGCTCGCGGGGCCTCAATCAGCCCCAGCATTTT. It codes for CASSRGLNQPQHF.

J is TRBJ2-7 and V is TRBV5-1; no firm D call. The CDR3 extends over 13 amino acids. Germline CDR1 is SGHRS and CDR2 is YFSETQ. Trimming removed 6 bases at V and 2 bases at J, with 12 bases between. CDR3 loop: CASILGNTYEQYF. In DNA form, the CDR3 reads TGCGCCAGCATCCTCGGAAATACCTACGAGCAGTACTTC.

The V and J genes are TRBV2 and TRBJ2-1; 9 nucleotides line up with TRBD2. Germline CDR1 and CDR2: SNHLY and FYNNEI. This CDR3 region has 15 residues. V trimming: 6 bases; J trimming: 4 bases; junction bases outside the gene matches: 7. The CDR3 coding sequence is TGTGCCAGCAGACCCGGGACTAGCAGTTACAATGAGCAGTTCTTC. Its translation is CASRPGTSSYNEQFF.

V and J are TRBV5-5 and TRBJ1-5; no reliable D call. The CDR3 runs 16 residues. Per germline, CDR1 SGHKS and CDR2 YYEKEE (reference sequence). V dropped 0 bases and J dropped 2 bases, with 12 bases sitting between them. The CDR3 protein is CASSLGNTRGNQPQHF. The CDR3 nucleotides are TGTGCCAGCAGCTTGGGAAACACCCGGGGCAATCAGCCCCAGCATTTT.

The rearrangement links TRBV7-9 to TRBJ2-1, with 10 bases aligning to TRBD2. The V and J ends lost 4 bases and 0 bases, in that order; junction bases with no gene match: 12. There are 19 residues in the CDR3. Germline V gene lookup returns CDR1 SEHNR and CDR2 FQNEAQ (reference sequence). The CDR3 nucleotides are TGTGCCAGCAGCTCCGGAGGTACTAGCGGGAACCCCTCCTACAATGAGCAGTTCTTC. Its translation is CASSSGGTSGNPSYNEQFF. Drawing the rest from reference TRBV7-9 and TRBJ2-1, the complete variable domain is DTGVSQNPRHKITKRGQNVTFRCDPISEHNRLYWYRQTLGQGPEFLTYFQNEAQLEKSRLLSDRFSAERPKGSFSTLEIQRTEQGDSAMYLCASSSGGTSGNPSYNEQFFGPGTRLTVL.

CDR3 loop: CASRGTGIHEQYF. In DNA, the CDR3 is TGTGCCAGCAGGGGGACAGGAATCCACGAGCAGTACTTC. The J gene is TRBJ2-7, the V gene TRBV27; 8 bases are a match to TRBD1. The trim removed 6 bases at V and 5 bases at J, leaving 6 bases unmatched. This CDR3 spans 13 amino acids. Germline lookup yields CDR1 MNHEY and CDR2 SMNVEV (reference sequence).

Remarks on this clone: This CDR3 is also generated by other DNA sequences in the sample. The CDR3 nucleotides are TGTGCCTGGAGTCAGACGAATCAGCCCCAGCATTTT. It codes for CAWSQTNQPQHF. The chain links TRBV30 to TRBJ1-5; D ambiguous. The V and J ends lost 2 bases and 4 bases respectively, with 6 bases between them. Per germline, CDR1 GTSNPN and CDR2 SVGIG (reference sequence). The CDR3 has 12 residues.

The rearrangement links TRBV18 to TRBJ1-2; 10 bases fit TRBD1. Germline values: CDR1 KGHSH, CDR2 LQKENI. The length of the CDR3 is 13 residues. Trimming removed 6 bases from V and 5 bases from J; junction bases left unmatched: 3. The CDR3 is CASSVGQGYGYTF. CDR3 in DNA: TGTGCCAGCTCGGTGGGACAGGGGTATGGCTACACCTTC.

CDR3: CASRGRKNTEAFF. The CDR3 nucleotides are TGTGCCAGCCGAGGCCGGAAGAACACTGAAGCTTTCTTT. The rearrangement joins TRBV19 to TRBJ1-1; D gene unclear. V was trimmed by 9 bases and J by 1 base, leaving 12 bases between them. CDR1 is LNHDA and CDR2 is SQIVND in the germline V gene (reference sequence). CDR3 length: 13 residues. Full variable domain (missing parts from reference TRBV19 and TRBJ1-1): DGGITQSPKYLFRKEGQNVTLSCEQNLNHDAMYWYRQDPGQGLRLIYYSQIVNDFQKGDIAEGYSVSREKKESFPLTVTSAQKNPTAFYLCASRGRKNTEAFFGQGTRLTVV.

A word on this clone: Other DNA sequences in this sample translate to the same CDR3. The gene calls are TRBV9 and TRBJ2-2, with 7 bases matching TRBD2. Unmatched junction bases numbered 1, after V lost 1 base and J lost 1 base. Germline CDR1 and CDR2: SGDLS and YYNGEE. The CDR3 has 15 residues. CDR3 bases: TGTGCCAGCAGCGTATCGGGAGGGAACACCGGGGAGCTGTTTTTT. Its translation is CASSVSGGNTGELFF.

For the CDR3, the DNA is TGTGCCAGTAGTCCCGAGGCAGCGCGCGGCACAGATACGCAGTATTTT. Translating it yields CASSPEAARGTDTQYF. The chain couples TRBV19 to TRBJ2-3; D gene uncertain. Germline CDR1 is LNHDA and CDR2 is SQIVND (reference sequence). The V end was cut by 5 bases, the J end by 1 base, with 16 bases between. This CDR3 is built from 16 residues.

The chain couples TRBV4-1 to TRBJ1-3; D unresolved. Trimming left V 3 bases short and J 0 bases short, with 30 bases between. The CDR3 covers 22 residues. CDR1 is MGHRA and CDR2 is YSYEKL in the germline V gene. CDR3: CASSQQQYFGRGLSRSGNTIYF. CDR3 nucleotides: TGCGCCAGCAGCCAGCAACAGTACTTCGGACGAGGCCTTAGTCGCTCTGGAAACACCATATATTTT.

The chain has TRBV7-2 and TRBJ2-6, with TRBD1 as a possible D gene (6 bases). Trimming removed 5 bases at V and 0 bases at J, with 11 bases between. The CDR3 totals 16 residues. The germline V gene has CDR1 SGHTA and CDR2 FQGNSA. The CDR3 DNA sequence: TGTGCCAGCAGCCCAACAGGGAACTCTGGGGCCAACGTCCTGACTTTC. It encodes CASSPTGNSGANVLTF. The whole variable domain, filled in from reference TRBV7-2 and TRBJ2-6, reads GAGVSQSPSNKVTEKGKDVELRCDPISGHTALYWYRQSLGQGLEFLIYFQGNSAPDKSGLPSDRFSAERTGGSVSTLTIQRTQQEDSAVYLCASSPTGNSGANVLTFGAGSRLTVL.

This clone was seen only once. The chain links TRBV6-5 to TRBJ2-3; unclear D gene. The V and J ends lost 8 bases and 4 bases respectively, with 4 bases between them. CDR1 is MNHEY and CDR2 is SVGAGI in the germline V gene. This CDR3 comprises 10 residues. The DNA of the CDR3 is TGTGCCAGCCGATCAGATACGCAGTATTTT. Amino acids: CASRSDTQYF.